The entry below describes one T cell receptor (beta chain). Antigen unknown. This entry comes from a study of T cells in narcolepsy. Study information: Enrolled donors included narcolepsy type 1 or type 2 patients and healthy controls.

Study results and caveats: Same-patient CSF and blood CD4+ T cell clonotypes included HCRT-specific and TRIB2-specific autoreactive ones. Blood of same and different patients, but not healthy controls, reportedly held recurring autoreactive clonotypes. No autoreactive T cell clone sequences appeared in some memory CD4+ repertoires.

Clones were sequenced by immunoSEQ multiplex PCR, and TCRdb holds only the in-frame ones, with some missing. The sample yields 25,000 or so clones, over 75% seen once. Unmatched junction bases numbered 9, after V lost 3 bases and J lost 8 bases. Germline CDR1 MGHRA, CDR2 YSYEKL. The CDR3 loop spans 15 amino acids. The origin of this receptor is a human donor in good health. The sequencing sample was made of memory (CD45RA-) CD4+ T cells from blood. V gene TRBV4-1 combines with J gene TRBJ2-1, with 8 nucleotides matching TRBD2. For the CDR3, the DNA is TGCGCCAGCAGCCAGGACCGGACTAGCTTCGATGAGCAGTTCTTC. This codes for CASSQDRTSFDEQFF.